This T cell receptor beta chain was recorded in a study of CD8+CD57+ T cells in acquired aplastic anemia (dated 2018 in TCRdb). Regarding the complete study: DNA extracted from sorted CD4+ and CD8+ cells had a mean of around 3 ug, with a range of 0.2 to 27.4 ug. CD8+CD57+ expansion was defined as a frequency above the mean frequency observed in healthy subjects.

Via the germline V gene, CDR1 is KGHSY and CDR2 FQNENV. Counted from cysteine to phenylalanine, this CDR3 has 14 amino acids. Only the CDR3 DNA is retained, 42 bases long and in frame from the first base. The germline V and J ends show losses of 6 bases and 7 bases respectively, and no gene match explains 10 bases of the junction. Expansion of CD8+CD57+ cells had been shown by flow cytometry in the patients chosen for sequencing. Every patient had a diagnosis of severe acquired aplastic anemia based on International Study of Aplastic Anemia and Agranulocytosis and Camitta criteria. At the time blood was sampled, none of the patients had received any therapy. In the study, sorted CD4+ and CD8+ blood T cells from patients with severe aplastic anemia and from healthy subjects underwent deep sequencing of TCR repertoires. Patients were enrolled under clinicaltrials.gov protocols 00001620, 01623167, 00001397, 00071045, 00081523 and 00961064 in the USA. Ficoll-Paque density gradient centrifugation was used to isolate peripheral blood mononuclear cells. Before DNA extraction, CD4+ and CD8+ T cells were sorted with FACS or magnetic beads.

Genomic DNA served as template for TCR beta VDJ combination and CDR3 sequence profiling. TCR repertoire sequencing was run on an Illumina HiSeq 2000. The authors' pipeline ran thus. TRBV/TRBJ rearrangement plots, CDR3 size and DJ length profiles, and Simpson's diversity index were used to evaluate the repertoires. The most abundant DNA sequence in the deep sequencing data was defined as the immunodominant clone. CDR3 amino acid sequences were screened for sharing across subjects and compared with published repertoires and the VDJdb database. The public reads were reprocessed in TCRdb via fastp at Q25 and MiXCR, keeping in-frame beta chains. CDR3 protein sequences are deduplicated, and each keeps its most common genes and DNA. The authors' filters were not applied to this entry. For this sample there are roughly 260,000 distinct CDR3 sequences; more than 40% appear just once. The ten most abundant clones make up over 7.5% of the sample.

This clonotype was detected ten times or more. It has no known antigen specificity. No base quality information exists; no much larger clone differs at one position. What the research found in general, with its limitations: Between patients and healthy controls, no significant difference in CD8+ Simpson's diversity was found (P=0.060). Some 30 CD8+ CDR3 sequences were found to be shared between patients and controls, but these sequences appeared to be highly expressed in patients and within the immunodominant clones of the patients.

Source material: sorted CD4+, CD8+, or CD8+CD57+ T cells (not recorded which) from PBMCs. This clonotype originated in a human donor with aplastic anemia. This receptor chain uses TRBV16 and TRBJ2-5; 8 nucleotides in the junction match TRBD1. The CDR3 region has the sequence CASRRTGRKGTQYF. The sequenced DNA is TGTGCCAGCAGACGGACAGGGAGGAAAGGGACCCAGTACTTC.